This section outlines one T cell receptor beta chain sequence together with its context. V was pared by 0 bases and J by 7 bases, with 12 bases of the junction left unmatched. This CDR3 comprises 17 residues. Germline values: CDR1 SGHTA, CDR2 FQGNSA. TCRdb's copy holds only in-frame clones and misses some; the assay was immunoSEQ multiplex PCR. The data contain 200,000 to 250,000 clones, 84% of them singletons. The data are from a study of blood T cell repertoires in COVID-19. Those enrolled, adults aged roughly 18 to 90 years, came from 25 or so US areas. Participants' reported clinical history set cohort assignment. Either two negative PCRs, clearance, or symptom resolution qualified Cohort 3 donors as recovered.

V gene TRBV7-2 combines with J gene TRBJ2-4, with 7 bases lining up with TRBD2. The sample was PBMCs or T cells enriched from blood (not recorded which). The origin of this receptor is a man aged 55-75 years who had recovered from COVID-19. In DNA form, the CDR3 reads TGTGCCAGCAGCTTAGCCTCGTCGGCAGGGCGGGGGAACATTCAGTACTTC. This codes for CASSLASSAGRGNIQYF.